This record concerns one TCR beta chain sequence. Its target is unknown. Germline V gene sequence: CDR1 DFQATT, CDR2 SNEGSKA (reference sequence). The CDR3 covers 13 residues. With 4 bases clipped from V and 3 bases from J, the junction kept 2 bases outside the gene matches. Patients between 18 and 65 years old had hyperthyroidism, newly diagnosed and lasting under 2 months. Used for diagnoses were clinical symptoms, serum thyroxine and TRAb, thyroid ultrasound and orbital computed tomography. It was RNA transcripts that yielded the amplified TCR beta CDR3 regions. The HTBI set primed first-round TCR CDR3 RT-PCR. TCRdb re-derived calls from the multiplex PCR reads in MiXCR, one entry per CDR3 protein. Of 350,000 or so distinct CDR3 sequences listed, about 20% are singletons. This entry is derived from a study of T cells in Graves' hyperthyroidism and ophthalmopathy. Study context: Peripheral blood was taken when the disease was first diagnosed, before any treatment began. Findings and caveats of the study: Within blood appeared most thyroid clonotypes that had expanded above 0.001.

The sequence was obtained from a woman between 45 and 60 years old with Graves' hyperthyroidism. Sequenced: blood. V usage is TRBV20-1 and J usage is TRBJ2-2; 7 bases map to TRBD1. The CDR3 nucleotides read TGCAGTGCTATGGACAGGTACACCGGGGAGCTGTTTTTT. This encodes CSAMDRYTGELFF.